The clone carrying this T cell receptor (beta chain) appeared many times. Its antigen is unknown. It was RNA transcripts that yielded the amplified TCR beta CDR3 regions. A set of HTBI primers served as the primers for a first-round RT-PCR of the TCR CDR3. TCRdb called the multiplex PCR reads again in MiXCR, with one record for every CDR3 protein. The sample includes around 800,000 distinct CDR3 sequences, 38% of them seen just once. The CDR3 is made up of 14 amino acids. Trimming at V came to 3 bases and at J to 7 bases, leaving 11 bases not matched to a gene. Germline CDR1 reads DFQATT; CDR2 reads SNEGSKA (reference sequence). With a duration under 2 months, the hyperthyroidism was newly diagnosed in patients aged 18 to 65. These data come from a study of T cells in Graves' hyperthyroidism and ophthalmopathy. Findings and limits, study-wide: Model-based prediction identified ophthalmopathy a median around 6.5 months prior to its onset.

The clonotype originates from a man between 18 and 35 years old with Graves' hyperthyroidism. V is TRBV20-1 and J is TRBJ1-2; 7 bases match TRBD1. The sequenced sample was blood. The CDR3 here is CSASPAGQLFGYTF. CDR3 coding DNA: TGCAGTGCTAGCCCCGCGGGACAGCTATTTGGCTACACCTTC.